This note documents a single T cell receptor beta chain sequence. Its matching antigen is unknown. The CDR3 consists of 15 residues. The V segment lost 5 bases and the J segment 5 bases; nucleotides outside the gene matches: 11. Germline V gene sequence: CDR1 MNHNS, CDR2 SASEGT. In TCRdb, the 5' RACE reads were re-called with MiXCR into one record per CDR3 protein. Here the sample spans roughly 540,000 distinct CDR3 sequences, 20% to 25% being singletons. This entry is derived from a study of identical twins. Study-level findings and limits: Partial confounding of zero-insertion analyses by invariant MAIT and iNKT cells was possible.

These records were also assigned to another study, of T cells expressing NK-cell markers.

The sequence derives from a young woman in good health. Sequenced input: CD4+ T cells sorted from blood. The J gene is TRBJ2-5, the V gene TRBV6-1; 7 bases are shared with TRBD2. The CDR3 DNA reads as TGTGCCAGCAGTCGCTCCTCCGGGGGGATGGAGACCCAGTACTTC. Translated, it gives CASSRSSGGMETQYF.